The next 25 T cell receptor beta chains were all read from a single sample in a study of blood T cell repertoires in COVID-19. Measured with immunoSEQ multiplex PCR; TCRdb has only the in-frame clones, and not every one. The sample holds roughly 260,000 clones, 70% to 85% seen once. Sequencing was carried out using peripheral blood. The receptors were gathered from a woman of 80 years or more with active or convalescent COVID-19.

This rearrangement joins TRBV2 to TRBJ1-6, with a weak D call TRBD1 (5 bases). The CDR3 is made up of 13 amino acids. Germline CDR1 is SNHLY and CDR2 is FYNNEI. Trimming shortened V by 4 bases and J by 10 bases, and 11 bases separated the two germline ends. CDR3 coding DNA: TGTGCCAGCAGTGGGACAACGTACTCACCCCTCCACTTT. It specifies CASSGTTYSPLHF.

About this clone: Distinct nucleotide sequences in the sample also encode this CDR3. The rearrangement uses TRBV5-6 and TRBJ2-7, with 8 bases that match TRBD1. With 0 bases clipped from V and 0 bases from J, the junction kept 5 bases outside the gene matches. Germline assignment: CDR1 SGHDT and CDR2 YYEEEE. This CDR3 has 16 amino acids. The CDR3 coding sequence is TGTGCCAGCAGCTTGGCAGGACAGGGAAGCTCCTACGAGCAGTACTTC. Protein: CASSLAGQGSSYEQYF.

This clone was detected a few times. This rearrangement joins TRBV6-1 to TRBJ2-7; 13 nucleotides match TRBD2. The junction had 10 bases not matched to a gene; V was cut back by 4 bases and J by 4 bases. The length of the CDR3 is 17 residues. Germline CDR1 and CDR2: MNHNS and SASEGT. CDR3 nucleotides: TGTGCCAGCAGTGGCGCGGGACTAGCGGGATCTGGATACGAGCAGTACTTC. This codes for CASSGAGLAGSGYEQYF.

This rearrangement joins TRBV28 to TRBJ2-1; 13 bases line up with TRBD2. The germline gives CDR1 MDHEN, CDR2 SYDVKM. V shed 10 bases, J shed 8 bases, and the junction held 5 bases outside the gene matches. The CDR3 runs 13 residues. CDR3 protein: CATGLAGRDEQFF. The DNA for the CDR3 is TGTGCCACGGGACTAGCGGGACGGGATGAGCAGTTCTTC.

The V gene is TRBV10-3, the J gene TRBJ1-5; the D is unclear. CDR3 size: 13 residues. CDR1 ENHRY and CDR2 SYGVKD come from the germline V gene. The V end lost 9 bases, the J end lost 4 bases, and 13 bases lay between the germline ends. The chain's CDR3 is CAIRAGRNQPQHF. The CDR3 coding sequence is TGTGCCATACGTGCGGGTCGAAATCAGCCCCAGCATTTT.

This chain links TRBV7-7 with TRBJ1-1, with D possibly TRBD1 on 6 matching bases. Trimming left V 5 bases short and J 1 base short, with 8 bases between. Germline-derived CDR1 and CDR2 are SSHAT and FNYEAQ (reference sequence). The CDR3 sequence is 13 residues long. This CDR3 reads CASSADRNTEAFF. Written as DNA, the CDR3 is TGTGCCAGCAGCGCGGACAGGAACACTGAAGCTTTCTTT.

This clone was observed once. The V call is TRBV6-5, the J call TRBJ1-3; a possible D gene is TRBD1 (6 bases). Per the germline V gene, CDR1 is MNHEY and CDR2 is SVGAGI. The CDR3 spans 14 residues. V dropped 5 bases and J dropped 2 bases, with 10 bases sitting between them. The CDR3, as DNA: TGTGCCAGCAGTCCTCCAGGGGCTGGAAACACCATATATTTT. It codes for CASSPPGAGNTIYF.

This chain links TRBV5-1 with TRBJ2-7, with D perhaps matching TRBD2 (7 bases). In germline, CDR1 is SGHRS, CDR2 YFSETQ. V was clipped by 0 bases and J by 9 bases, with 19 bases between them. This CDR3 is built from 15 residues. The CDR3 coding sequence is TGCGCCAGCAGCTTGGGGAGCGGCGGTGCGGGGGCGCAGTACTTC. It translates to CASSLGSGGAGAQYF.

V and J are TRBV10-3 and TRBJ2-3, with D possibly TRBD2 on 5 matching bases. Germline V lookup: CDR1 ENHRY, CDR2 SYGVKD. CDR3 length equals 14 residues. V shed 5 bases and J shed 3 bases, with 12 bases lying between them. CDR3 bases: TGTGCCATCAGTAACCGGGGTGTGACAGATACGCAGTATTTT. Protein sequence: CAISNRGVTDTQYF.

J is TRBJ2-7 and V is TRBV2, with D possibly TRBD1 on 5 matching bases. The germline V gene encodes CDR1 SNHLY and CDR2 FYNNEI. The germline V and J ends were trimmed by 3 bases and 3 bases, with 12 bases remaining between them. This CDR3 has 14 amino acids. CDR3 DNA sequence: TGTGCCAGCAGTGAGGGGCAGGAGTACTACGAGCAGTACTTC. Protein: CASSEGQEYYEQYF.

J is TRBJ2-7 and V is TRBV30, with D perhaps TRBD1 (6 bases). V dropped 4 bases and J dropped 0 bases, with 19 bases sitting between them. The germline CDR1 and CDR2 sequences are GTSNPN and SVGIG (reference sequence). The CDR3 is made up of 16 amino acids. The CDR3 nucleotides read TGTGCCTGGAACGAACCACAGGGAAGATCCTCCTACGAGCAGTACTTC. This sequence encodes CAWNEPQGRSSYEQYF.

The rearrangement joins TRBV5-5 to TRBJ2-3; 9 bases align to TRBD2. Trimming at V came to 2 bases and at J to 0 bases, leaving 13 bases not matched to a gene. Germline V lookup: CDR1 SGHKS, CDR2 YYEKEE (reference sequence). The CDR3 has 19 residues. In DNA, the CDR3 is TGTGCCAGCAGCTTTAGCGGGAGAGCGGGGGCACACAGCACAGATACGCAGTATTTT. Translated, it gives CASSFSGRAGAHSTDTQYF.

The chain joins TRBV2 to TRBJ1-5; D ambiguous. CDR3 length: 14 residues. The V end lost 3 bases, the J end lost 7 bases, and 13 bases lay between the germline ends. CDR1 is SNHLY and CDR2 is FYNNEI in the germline V gene. The CDR3 protein is CASSERMEGQPQHF. In DNA, the CDR3 is TGTGCCAGCAGTGAGCGGATGGAGGGCCAGCCCCAGCATTTT.

The genes are TRBV7-9 and TRBJ1-2, with D unclear. The CDR3 sequence is 15 residues long. Deletions cut 1 base from V and 4 bases from J, with 13 bases between. Germline CDR1 reads SEHNR; CDR2 reads FQNEAQ (reference sequence). CDR3 sequence (DNA): TGTGCCAGCAGCTTAGATGGAGGGTCTAGCTATGGCTACACCTTC. Translation gives CASSLDGGSSYGYTF.

The chain combines TRBV2 with TRBJ1-2; TRBD1 aligns across 9 bases. The CDR3 covers 15 residues. Germline V CDR1 and CDR2: SNHLY, FYNNEI. V lost 6 bases, J lost 3 bases, and 8 bases stayed unmatched. The CDR3 sequence: CASRGTGQGYYGYTF. CDR3 in DNA: TGTGCCAGCAGGGGCACTGGACAGGGGTACTATGGCTACACCTTC.

The rearrangement joins TRBV13 to TRBJ1-4; D is uncertain. The CDR3 loop spans 13 amino acids. In germline, CDR1 is PRHDT, CDR2 FYEKMQ (reference sequence). V gave up 5 bases and J gave up 8 bases, with 12 bases separating them. The CDR3 is CASSPRLGEKLFF. DNA for the CDR3: TGTGCCAGCAGCCCCCGTCTCGGGGAAAAACTGTTTTTT.

This clone was seen only a few times. The J gene is TRBJ1-5, the V gene TRBV2; TRBD1 matches at 7 bases. The CDR3 is 14 amino acids. With 4 bases clipped from V and 6 bases from J, the junction kept 6 bases outside the gene matches. Germline values: CDR1 SNHLY, CDR2 FYNNEI. CDR3 sequence (DNA): TGTGCCAGCAGTGGACAGGGAAGGATTCAGCCCCAGCATTTT. The encoded protein is CASSGQGRIQPQHF.

The V call is TRBV5-4, the J call TRBJ2-3; TRBD2 agrees at 8 bases. V dropped 4 bases and J dropped 14; count of bases not matched to a gene: 12. The length of the CDR3 is 13 residues. In germline, CDR1 is SGHNT, CDR2 YYREEE (reference sequence). In DNA form, the CDR3 reads TGTGCCAGCAGCCGACGTAACTCGGGGGGGTGGTATTTT. Translation: CASSRRNSGGWYF.

The chain uses TRBV19 and TRBJ1-5, with 8 bases aligning to TRBD1. The CDR3 has 17 residues. With 4 bases clipped from V and 0 bases from J, the junction kept 8 bases outside the gene matches. Germline-derived CDR1 and CDR2 are LNHDA and SQIVND (reference sequence). In nucleotides, the CDR3 is TGTGCCAGTAGTAGCCCCCGGGACAGGTATAGCAATCAGCCCCAGCATTTT. Translated: CASSSPRDRYSNQPQHF.

This chain links TRBV18 with TRBJ1-2; 10 nucleotides agree with TRBD1. CDR3 length: 18 amino acids. Trimming at V came to 3 bases and at J to 0 bases, leaving 10 bases not matched to a gene. The V gene's germline CDR1 is KGHSH and CDR2 LQKENI. The CDR3 spells CASSPQYGTGDTNYGYTF. The CDR3 DNA sequence: TGTGCCAGCTCACCCCAGTACGGGACAGGGGATACTAACTATGGCTACACCTTC.

The rearrangement joins TRBV5-4 to TRBJ1-3; perhaps TRBD1 as D (6 bases). The ends were cut back, 2 bases at V and 8 bases at J, with 11 bases in the middle. The CDR3 is 13 amino acids. Germline V gives CDR1 SGHNT, CDR2 YYREEE (reference sequence). This CDR3 is CASSFRGADTIYF. In DNA, the CDR3 is TGTGCCAGCAGCTTCCGGGGGGCGGACACCATATATTTT.

V usage is TRBV2 and J usage is TRBJ1-3, with a possible D match to TRBD1 (5 bases). The germline gives CDR1 SNHLY, CDR2 FYNNEI. This CDR3 is built from 16 residues. V was trimmed by 0 bases and J by 2 bases, leaving 11 bases between them. CDR3 in DNA: TGTGCCAGCAGTGAAGCGCCGTCAGGGACTGGAAACACCATATATTTT. This translates into CASSEAPSGTGNTIYF.

The chain joins TRBV2 to TRBJ1-1; TRBD1 matches at 9 bases. There are 15 residues in the CDR3. CDR1 SNHLY and CDR2 FYNNEI come from the germline V gene. Unmatched junction bases numbered 10, after V lost 6 bases and J lost 5 bases. The CDR3 nucleotides are TGTGCCAGCAGGGAGGGACAGGGAGTGGTAACTGAAGCTTTCTTT. Protein product: CASREGQGVVTEAFF.

The rearrangement links TRBV28 to TRBJ2-1, with 13 bases fitting TRBD2. The V and J ends lost 7 bases and 3 bases, in that order; junction bases with no gene match: 6. CDR1 is MDHEN, CDR2 SYDVKM, per germline. This CDR3 region has 16 residues. The CDR3 is CASKSTSGRFYNEQFF. CDR3 nucleotide sequence: TGTGCCAGCAAATCGACTAGCGGGAGGTTCTACAATGAGCAGTTCTTC.

J is TRBJ1-1 and V is TRBV7-2, with 11 bases that match TRBD1. CDR3 length: 14 amino acids. The J segment lost 5 bases and the V segment lost 5 bases, leaving 4 bases of the junction unmatched. The germline gives CDR1 SGHTA, CDR2 FQGNSA. The CDR3 region is CASSTGTGGTEAFF. DNA for the CDR3: TGTGCCAGCAGCACAGGGACAGGGGGGACTGAAGCTTTCTTT.